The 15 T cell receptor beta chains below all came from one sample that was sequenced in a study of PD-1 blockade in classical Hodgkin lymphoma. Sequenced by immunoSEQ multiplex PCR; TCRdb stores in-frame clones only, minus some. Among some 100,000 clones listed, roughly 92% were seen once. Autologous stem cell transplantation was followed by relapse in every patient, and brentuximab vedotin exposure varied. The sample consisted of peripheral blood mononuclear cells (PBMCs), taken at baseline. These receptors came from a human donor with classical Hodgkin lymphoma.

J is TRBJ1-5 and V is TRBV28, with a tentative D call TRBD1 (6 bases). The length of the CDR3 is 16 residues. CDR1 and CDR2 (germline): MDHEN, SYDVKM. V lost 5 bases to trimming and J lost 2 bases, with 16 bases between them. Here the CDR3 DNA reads TGTGCCAGCAGTCACCTCCAGGGGTCGGGCAATCAGCCCCAGCATTTT. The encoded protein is CASSHLQGSGNQPQHF.

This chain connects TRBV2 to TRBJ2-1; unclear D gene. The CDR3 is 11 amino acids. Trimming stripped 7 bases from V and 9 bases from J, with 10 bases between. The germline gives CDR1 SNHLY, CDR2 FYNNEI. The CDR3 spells CASILFGEQFF. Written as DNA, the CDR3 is TGTGCCAGCATTCTGTTCGGTGAGCAGTTCTTC. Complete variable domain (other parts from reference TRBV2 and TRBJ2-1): EPEVTQTPSHQVTQMGQEVILRCVPISNHLYFYWYRQILGQKVEFLVSFYNNEISEKSEIFDDQFSVERPDGSNFTLKIRSTKLEDSAMYFCASILFGEQFFGPGTRLTVL.

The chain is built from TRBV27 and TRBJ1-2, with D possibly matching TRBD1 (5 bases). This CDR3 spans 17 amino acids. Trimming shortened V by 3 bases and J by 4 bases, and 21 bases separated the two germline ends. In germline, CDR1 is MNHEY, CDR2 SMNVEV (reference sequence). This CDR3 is CASSFSHLVGARYGYTF. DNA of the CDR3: TGTGCCAGCAGTTTTTCCCATTTAGTCGGGGCGCGCTATGGCTACACCTTC.

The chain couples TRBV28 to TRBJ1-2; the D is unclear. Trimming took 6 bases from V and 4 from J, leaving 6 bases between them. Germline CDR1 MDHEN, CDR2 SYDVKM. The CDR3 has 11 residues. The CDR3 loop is CASRFPYGYTF. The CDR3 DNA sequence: TGTGCCAGCAGGTTTCCCTATGGCTACACCTTC.

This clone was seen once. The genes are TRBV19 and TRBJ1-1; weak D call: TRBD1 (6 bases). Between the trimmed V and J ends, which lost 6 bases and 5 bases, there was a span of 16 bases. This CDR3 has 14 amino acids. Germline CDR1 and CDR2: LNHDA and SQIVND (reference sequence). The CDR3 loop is CASSMQGMRTEAFF. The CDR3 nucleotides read TGTGCCAGTAGCATGCAGGGGATGAGGACTGAAGCTTTCTTT. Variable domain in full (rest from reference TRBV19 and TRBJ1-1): DGGITQSPKYLFRKEGQNVTLSCEQNLNHDAMYWYRQDPGQGLRLIYYSQIVNDFQKGDIAEGYSVSREKKESFPLTVTSAQKNPTAFYLCASSMQGMRTEAFFGQGTRLTVV.

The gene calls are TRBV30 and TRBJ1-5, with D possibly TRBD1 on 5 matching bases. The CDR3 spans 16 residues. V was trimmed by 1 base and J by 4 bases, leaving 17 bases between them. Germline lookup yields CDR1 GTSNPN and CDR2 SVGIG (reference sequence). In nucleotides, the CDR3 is TGTGCCTGGAGTGCAGGGACCGGGCCAAAAAATCAGCCCCAGCATTTT. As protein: CAWSAGTGPKNQPQHF.

CDR3 amino acids: CASENTQGSYEQYF. DNA of the CDR3: TGTGCCAGCGAAAATACTCAGGGCTCCTACGAGCAGTACTTC. The chain uses TRBV2 and TRBJ2-7, with a weak D call TRBD1 (5 bases). Germline V gene sequence: CDR1 SNHLY, CDR2 FYNNEI. This CDR3 contains 14 residues. Trimming left V 8 bases short and J 0 bases short, with 14 bases between. Drawing the rest from reference TRBV2 and TRBJ2-7, the complete variable domain is EPEVTQTPSHQVTQMGQEVILRCVPISNHLYFYWYRQILGQKVEFLVSFYNNEISEKSEIFDDQFSVERPDGSNFTLKIRSTKLEDSAMYFCASENTQGSYEQYFGPGTRLTVT.

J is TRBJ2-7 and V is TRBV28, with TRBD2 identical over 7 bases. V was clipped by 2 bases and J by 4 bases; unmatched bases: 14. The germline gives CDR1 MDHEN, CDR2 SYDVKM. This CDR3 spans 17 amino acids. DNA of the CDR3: TGTGCCAGCAGTTTAAGGACCGTGGCGGGAGAGAAGTACGAGCAGTACTTC. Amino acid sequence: CASSLRTVAGEKYEQYF.

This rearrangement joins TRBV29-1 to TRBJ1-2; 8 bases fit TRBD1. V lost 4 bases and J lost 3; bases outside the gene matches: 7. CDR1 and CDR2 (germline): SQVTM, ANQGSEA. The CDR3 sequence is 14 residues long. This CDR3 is CSVVHRGEDYGYTF. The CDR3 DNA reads TGCAGCGTTGTACACAGGGGGGAGGACTATGGCTACACCTTC.

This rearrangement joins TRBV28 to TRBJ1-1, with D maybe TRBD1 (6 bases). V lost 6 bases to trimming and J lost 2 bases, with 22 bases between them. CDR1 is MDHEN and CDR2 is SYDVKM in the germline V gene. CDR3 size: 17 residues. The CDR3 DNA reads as TGTGCCAGCAGCCGAATTCACTACAGGGTGAGTAACACTGAAGCTTTCTTT. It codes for CASSRIHYRVSNTEAFF.

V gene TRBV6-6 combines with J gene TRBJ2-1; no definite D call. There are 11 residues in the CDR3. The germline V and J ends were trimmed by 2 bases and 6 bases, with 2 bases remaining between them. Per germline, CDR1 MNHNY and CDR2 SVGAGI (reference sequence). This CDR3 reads CASSYINEQFF. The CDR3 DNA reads TGTGCCAGCAGTTACATCAATGAGCAGTTCTTC.

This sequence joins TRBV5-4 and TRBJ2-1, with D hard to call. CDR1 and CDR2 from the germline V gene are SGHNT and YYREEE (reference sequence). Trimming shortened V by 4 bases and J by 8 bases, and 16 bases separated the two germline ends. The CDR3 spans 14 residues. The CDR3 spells CASSTRGVLDEQFF. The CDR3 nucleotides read TGTGCCAGCAGCACCCGCGGCGTTTTGGATGAGCAGTTCTTC.

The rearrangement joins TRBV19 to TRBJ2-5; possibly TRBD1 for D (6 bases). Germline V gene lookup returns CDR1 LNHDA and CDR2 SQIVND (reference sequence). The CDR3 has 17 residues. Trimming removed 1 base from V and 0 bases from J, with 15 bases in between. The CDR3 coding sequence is TGTGCCAGTAGTATAGGCAGCATCGGACAGTACCAAGAGACCCAGTACTTC. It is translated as CASSIGSIGQYQETQYF.

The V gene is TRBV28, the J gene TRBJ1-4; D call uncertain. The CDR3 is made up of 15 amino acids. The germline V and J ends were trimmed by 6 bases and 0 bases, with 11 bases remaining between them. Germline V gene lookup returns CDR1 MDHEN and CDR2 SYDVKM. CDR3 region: CASSALETTNEKLFF. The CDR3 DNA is TGTGCCAGCAGCGCCTTGGAGACAACTAATGAAAAACTGTTTTTT. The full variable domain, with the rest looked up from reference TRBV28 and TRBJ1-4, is DVKVTQSSRYLVKRTGEKVFLECVQDMDHENMFWYRQDPGLGLRLIYFSYDVKMKEKGDIPEGYSVSREKKERFSLILESASTNQTSMYLCASSALETTNEKLFFGSGTQLSVL.

CDR3 sequence: CASSELGTTAYGYTF. As DNA, the CDR3 is TGCGCCAGCAGTGAGCTAGGGACAACTGCCTATGGCTACACCTTC. The chain has TRBV10-2 and TRBJ1-2; weak D call: TRBD1 (6 bases). Germline CDR1 reads WSHSY; CDR2 reads SAAADI. The ends were cut back, 2 bases at V and 4 bases at J, with 14 bases in the middle. The CDR3 extends over 15 amino acids.